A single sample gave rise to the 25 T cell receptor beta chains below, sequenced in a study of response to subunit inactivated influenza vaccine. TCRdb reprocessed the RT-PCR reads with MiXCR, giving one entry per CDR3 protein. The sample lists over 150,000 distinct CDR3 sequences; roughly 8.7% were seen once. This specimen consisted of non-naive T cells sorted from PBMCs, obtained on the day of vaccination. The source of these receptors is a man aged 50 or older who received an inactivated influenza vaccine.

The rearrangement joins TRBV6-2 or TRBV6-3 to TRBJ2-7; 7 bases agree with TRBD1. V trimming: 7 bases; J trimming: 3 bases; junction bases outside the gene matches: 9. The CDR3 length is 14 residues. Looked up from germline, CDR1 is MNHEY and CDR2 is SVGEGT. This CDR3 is CASTVTGAHYEQYF. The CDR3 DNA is TGTGCCAGCACCGTAACAGGGGCCCACTACGAGCAGTACTTC.

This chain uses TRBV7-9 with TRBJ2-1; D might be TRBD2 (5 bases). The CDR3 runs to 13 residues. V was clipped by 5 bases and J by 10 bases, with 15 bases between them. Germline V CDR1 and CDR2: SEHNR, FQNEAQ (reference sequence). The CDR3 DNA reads TGTGCCAGCAGCCCCGCGCCTTCGGGGGAGCAGTTCTTC. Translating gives CASSPAPSGEQFF.

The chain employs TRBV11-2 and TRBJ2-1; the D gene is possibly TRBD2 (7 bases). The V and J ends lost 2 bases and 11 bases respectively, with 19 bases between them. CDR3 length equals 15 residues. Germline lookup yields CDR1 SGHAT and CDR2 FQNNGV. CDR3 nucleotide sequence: TGTGCCAGCAGCTTATTATTAACGGCGGGGGCCCAGCAGTTCTTC. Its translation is CASSLLLTAGAQQFF.

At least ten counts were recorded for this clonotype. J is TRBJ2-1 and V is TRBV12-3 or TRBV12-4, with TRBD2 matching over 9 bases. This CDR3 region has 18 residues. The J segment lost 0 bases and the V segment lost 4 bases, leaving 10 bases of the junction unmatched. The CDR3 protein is CASSSPGLAGHSYNEQFF. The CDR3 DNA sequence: TGTGCCAGCAGTTCCCCGGGGCTAGCGGGGCACTCCTACAATGAGCAGTTCTTC.

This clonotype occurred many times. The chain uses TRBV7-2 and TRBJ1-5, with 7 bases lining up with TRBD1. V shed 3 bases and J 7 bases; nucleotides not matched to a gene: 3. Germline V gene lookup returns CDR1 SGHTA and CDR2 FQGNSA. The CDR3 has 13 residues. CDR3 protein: CASSLGRGQPQHF. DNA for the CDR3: TGTGCCAGCAGCTTGGGCAGGGGGCAGCCCCAGCATTTT.

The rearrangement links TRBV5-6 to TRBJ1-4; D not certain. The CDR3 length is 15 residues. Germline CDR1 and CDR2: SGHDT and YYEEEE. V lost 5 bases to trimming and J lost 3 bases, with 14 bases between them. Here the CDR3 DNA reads TGTGCCAGCAGTGCCAGGAGTAGGGCTAATGAAAAACTGTTTTTT. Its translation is CASSARSRANEKLFF.

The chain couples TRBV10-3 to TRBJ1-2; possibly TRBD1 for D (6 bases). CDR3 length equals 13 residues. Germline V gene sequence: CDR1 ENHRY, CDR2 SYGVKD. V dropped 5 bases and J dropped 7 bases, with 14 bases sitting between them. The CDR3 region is CAISRDRNAGYTF. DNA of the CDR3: TGTGCCATCAGTCGTGACAGGAACGCTGGCTACACCTTC.

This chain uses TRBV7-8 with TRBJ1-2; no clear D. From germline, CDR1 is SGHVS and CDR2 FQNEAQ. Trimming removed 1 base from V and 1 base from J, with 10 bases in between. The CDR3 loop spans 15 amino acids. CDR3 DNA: TGTGCCAGCAGCTTAGATCGGTACAGTAACTATGGCTACACCTTC. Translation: CASSLDRYSNYGYTF.

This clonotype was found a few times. The CDR3 DNA follows: TGTGCCAGCAGTTCGCCAGGGTCTTCCGAGCAGTACTTC. Amino acid sequence: CASSSPGSSEQYF. The chain employs TRBV6-5 and TRBJ2-7, with a tentative D call TRBD1 (5 bases). Trimming cost V 4 bases and J 6 bases, with 13 bases left between them. Per germline, CDR1 MNHEY and CDR2 SVGAGI. The CDR3 has 13 residues.

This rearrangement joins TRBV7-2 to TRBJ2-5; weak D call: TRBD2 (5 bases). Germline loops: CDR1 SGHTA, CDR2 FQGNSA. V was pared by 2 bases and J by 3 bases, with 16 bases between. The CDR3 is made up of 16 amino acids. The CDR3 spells CASSLSFGVPKETQYF. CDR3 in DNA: TGTGCCAGCAGCTTATCCTTCGGGGTACCAAAAGAGACCCAGTACTTC.

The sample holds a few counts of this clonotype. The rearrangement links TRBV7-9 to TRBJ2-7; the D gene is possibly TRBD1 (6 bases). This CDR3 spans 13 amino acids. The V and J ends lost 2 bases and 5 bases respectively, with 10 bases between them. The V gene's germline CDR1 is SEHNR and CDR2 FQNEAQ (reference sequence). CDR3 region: CASSLTGSNEQYF. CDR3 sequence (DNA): TGTGCCAGCAGCTTAACAGGGTCCAACGAGCAGTACTTC. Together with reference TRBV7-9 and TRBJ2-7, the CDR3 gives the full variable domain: DTGVSQNPRHKITKRGQNVTFRCDPISEHNRLYWYRQTLGQGPEFLTYFQNEAQLEKSRLLSDRFSAERPKGSFSTLEIQRTEQGDSAMYLCASSLTGSNEQYFGPGTRLTVT.

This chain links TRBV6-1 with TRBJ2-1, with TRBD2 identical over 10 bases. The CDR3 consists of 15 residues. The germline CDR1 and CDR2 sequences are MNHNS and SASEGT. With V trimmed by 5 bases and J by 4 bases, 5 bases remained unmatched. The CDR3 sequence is CASSLAGVGYNEQFF. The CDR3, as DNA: TGTGCCAGCAGTCTAGCGGGAGTTGGTTACAATGAGCAGTTCTTC.

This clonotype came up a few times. CDR3 DNA: TGTGCCATCAGTGGACAAGTAGGGTCTGGGGCCAACGTCCTGACTTTC. Protein sequence: CAISGQVGSGANVLTF. The chain recombines TRBV10-3 with TRBJ2-6; unclear D gene. The germline CDR1 and CDR2 sequences are ENHRY and SYGVKD. V lost 4 bases and J 1 base, leaving 11 bases between the germline ends. The CDR3 extends over 16 amino acids.

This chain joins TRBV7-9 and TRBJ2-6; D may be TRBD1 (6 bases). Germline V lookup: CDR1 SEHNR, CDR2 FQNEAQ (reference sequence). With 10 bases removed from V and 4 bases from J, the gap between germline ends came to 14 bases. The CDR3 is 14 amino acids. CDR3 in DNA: TGTGCCAAGTCAGGGGCGGAGGGGGCCAACGTCCTGACTTTC. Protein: CAKSGAEGANVLTF.

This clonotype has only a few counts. The CDR3 bases are TGTGCCAGCAGCTTAGAGGGGCAGGAGGGTGACGAGCAGTACTTC. As protein: CASSLEGQEGDEQYF. The chain is built from TRBV7-2 and TRBJ2-7; D is possibly TRBD2 (6 bases). CDR3 length: 15 residues. The V gene's germline CDR1 is SGHTA and CDR2 FQGNSA. The V gene lost 1 base and the J gene lost 5 bases, with 15 bases spanning the gap.

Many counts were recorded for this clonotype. CDR3 in amino acids: CASRSEGEREQYF. The CDR3 nucleotides are TGTGCCAGCAGATCCGAGGGTGAGCGCGAGCAGTACTTC. The V gene is TRBV12-3 or TRBV12-4, the J gene TRBJ2-7, with D perhaps matching TRBD2 (5 bases). Trimming removed 6 bases from V and 6 bases from J, with 15 bases in between. CDR3 size: 13 residues.

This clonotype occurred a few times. The CDR3 loop is CASSIRDREWMTDTQYF. CDR3 coding DNA: TGTGCCAGCAGCATCCGGGACAGGGAGTGGATGACAGATACGCAGTATTTT. The chain recombines TRBV14 with TRBJ2-3, with TRBD1 matching 9 bases. Germline loops: CDR1 SGHDN, CDR2 FVKESK. Losses at the gene ends were 5 bases for V and 3 bases for J; bases not matched to a gene: 12. This CDR3 has 17 residues.

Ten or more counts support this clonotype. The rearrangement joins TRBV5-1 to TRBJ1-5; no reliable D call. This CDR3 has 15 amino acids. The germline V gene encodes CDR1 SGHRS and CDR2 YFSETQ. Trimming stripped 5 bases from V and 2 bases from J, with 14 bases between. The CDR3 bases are TGCGCCAGCAGACTTAGCTACGAGGGCAATCAGCCCCAGCATTTT. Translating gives CASRLSYEGNQPQHF.

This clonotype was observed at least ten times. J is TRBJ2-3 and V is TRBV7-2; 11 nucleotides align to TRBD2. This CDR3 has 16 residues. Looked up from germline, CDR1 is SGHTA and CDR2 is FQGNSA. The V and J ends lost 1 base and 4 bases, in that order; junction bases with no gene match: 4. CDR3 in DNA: TGTGCCAGCAGCTTAGGAATACTAGCGGGAGCAGATACGCAGTATTTT. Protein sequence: CASSLGILAGADTQYF.

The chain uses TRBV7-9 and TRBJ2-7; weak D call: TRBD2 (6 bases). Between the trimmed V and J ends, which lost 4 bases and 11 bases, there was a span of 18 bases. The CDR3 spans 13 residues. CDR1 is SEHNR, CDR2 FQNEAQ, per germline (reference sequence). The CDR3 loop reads CASSYPSEAGKYF. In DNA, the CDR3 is TGTGCCAGCAGCTACCCCTCCGAGGCGGGGAAGTACTTC.

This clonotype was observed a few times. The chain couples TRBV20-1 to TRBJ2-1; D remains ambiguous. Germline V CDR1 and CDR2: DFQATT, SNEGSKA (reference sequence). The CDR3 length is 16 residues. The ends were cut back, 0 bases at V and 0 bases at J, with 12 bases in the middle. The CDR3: CSARDFGRFSYNEQFF. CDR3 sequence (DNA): TGCAGTGCTAGAGATTTCGGCCGATTCTCCTACAATGAGCAGTTCTTC.

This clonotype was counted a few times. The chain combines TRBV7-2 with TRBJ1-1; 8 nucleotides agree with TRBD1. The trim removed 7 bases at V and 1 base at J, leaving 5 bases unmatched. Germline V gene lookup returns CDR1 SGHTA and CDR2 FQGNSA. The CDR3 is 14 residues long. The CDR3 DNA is TGTGCCAGCAACCCCAGGGGGCCGAACACTGAAGCTTTCTTT. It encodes CASNPRGPNTEAFF.

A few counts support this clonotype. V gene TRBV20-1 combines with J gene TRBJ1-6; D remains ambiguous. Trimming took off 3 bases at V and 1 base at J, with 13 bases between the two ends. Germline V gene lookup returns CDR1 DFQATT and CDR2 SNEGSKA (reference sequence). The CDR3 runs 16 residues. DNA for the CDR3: TGCAGTGCTAGTGCTGGGTACAGATCCTATAATTCACCCCTCCACTTT. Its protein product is CSASAGYRSYNSPLHF.

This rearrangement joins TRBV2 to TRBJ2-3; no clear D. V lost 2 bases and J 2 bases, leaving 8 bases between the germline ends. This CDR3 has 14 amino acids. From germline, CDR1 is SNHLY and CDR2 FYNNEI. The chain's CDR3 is CASSEIGATDTQYF. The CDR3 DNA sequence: TGTGCCAGCAGTGAAATTGGAGCCACAGATACGCAGTATTTT. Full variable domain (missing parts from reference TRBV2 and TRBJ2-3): EPEVTQTPSHQVTQMGQEVILRCVPISNHLYFYWYRQILGQKVEFLVSFYNNEISEKSEIFDDQFSVERPDGSNFTLKIRSTKLEDSAMYFCASSEIGATDTQYFGPGTRLTVL.

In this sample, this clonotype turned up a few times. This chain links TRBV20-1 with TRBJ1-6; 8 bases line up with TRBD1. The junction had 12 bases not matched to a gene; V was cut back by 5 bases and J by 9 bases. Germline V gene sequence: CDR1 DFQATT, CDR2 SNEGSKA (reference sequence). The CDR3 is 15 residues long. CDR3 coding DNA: TGCAGTGCTGGTTCCCTAACAGGGGGTGCTTCACCCCTCCACTTT. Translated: CSAGSLTGGASPLHF.